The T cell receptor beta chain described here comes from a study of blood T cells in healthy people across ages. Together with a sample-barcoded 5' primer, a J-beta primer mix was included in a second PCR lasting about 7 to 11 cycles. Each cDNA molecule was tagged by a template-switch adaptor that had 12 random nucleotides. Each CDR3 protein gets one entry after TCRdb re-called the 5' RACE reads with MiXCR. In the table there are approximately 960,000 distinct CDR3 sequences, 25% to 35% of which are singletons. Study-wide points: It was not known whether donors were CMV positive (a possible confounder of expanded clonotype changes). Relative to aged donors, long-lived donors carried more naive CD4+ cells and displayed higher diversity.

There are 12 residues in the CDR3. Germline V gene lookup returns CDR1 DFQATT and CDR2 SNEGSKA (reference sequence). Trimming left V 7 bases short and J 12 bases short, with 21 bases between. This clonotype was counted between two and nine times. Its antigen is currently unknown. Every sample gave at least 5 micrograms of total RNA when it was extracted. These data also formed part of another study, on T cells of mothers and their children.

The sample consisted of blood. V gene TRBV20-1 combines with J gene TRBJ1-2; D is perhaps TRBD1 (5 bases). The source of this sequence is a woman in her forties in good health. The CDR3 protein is CSVRVEGRGNTF. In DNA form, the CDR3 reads TGCAGTGTCAGGGTGGAGGGGAGAGGCAACACCTTC.